This T cell receptor beta chain was recorded in a study of cytomegalovirus exposure and HLA in healthy donors. This CDR3 comprises 15 residues. Germline CDR1 reads GTSNPN; CDR2 reads SVGIG (reference sequence). V lost 5 bases to trimming and J lost 8 bases; unmatched junction nucleotides: 10. With regard to this clone: Its matching antigen is unknown.

Study results and limitations: Despite most TCR sequences being rare, some public TCRs occurred in many donors. Testing in vitro showed a few CMV-associated chains specific for CMV antigens.

TCRdb's copy holds only in-frame clones and misses some; the assay was immunoSEQ multiplex PCR. The table has roughly 220,000 clones, just over 90% seen once. The genes are TRBV30 and TRBJ1-4, with 11 bases that match TRBD1. The sample taken for sequencing was PBMCs. The TCR comes from a young woman in good health and CMV-seronegative. For the CDR3, the DNA is TGTGCCTGGCAGGGACAGGGGGGGATTGGGGAAAAACTGTTTTTT. Amino acids: CAWQGQGGIGEKLFF.